Below, one T cell receptor (beta chain) is given with its context. The sample comes from a study of identical twins. Germline V CDR1 and CDR2: MDHEN, SYDVKM. The CDR3 loop spans 18 amino acids. Losses at the gene ends were 6 bases for V and 5 bases for J; bases not matched to a gene: 13. TCRdb itself ran the 5' RACE reads through MiXCR, one entry per CDR3 protein. The sample lists over 500,000 distinct CDR3 sequences; 22% were seen once. The sample was also linked to a second study, of T cells expressing NK-cell markers.

The J gene is TRBJ2-2, the V gene TRBV28, with 12 nucleotides matching TRBD2. The receptor was derived from a woman aged 18-29 years in good health. Sequencing was performed on CD4+ T cells sorted from blood. CDR3 sequence: CASRRTSGDTRGTGELFF. CDR3 nucleotides: TGTGCCAGCAGACGGACTAGCGGGGATACCCGTGGGACCGGGGAGCTGTTTTTT.